Listed below are T cell receptor beta chains from one sample, sequenced in a study of cytomegalovirus exposure and HLA in healthy donors. Measured with immunoSEQ multiplex PCR; TCRdb has only the in-frame clones, and not every one. Of 100,000 to 120,000 clones listed, around 77% are singletons. The sequenced sample consisted of PBMCs. These receptor sequences come from a woman in her twenties or thirties in good health and CMV-seropositive. Each CDR3 is given without its conserved first and last residue. Only part of the rows carry a size: once, few, many, or a class if the clone is expanded.

size: .; length: 12; V: TRBV2; J: TRBJ2-5; CDR3: ASSGSGGAIGQY
size: .; length: 12; V: TRBV5-1; J: TRBJ1-2; CDR3: ASRSDRIYYGYT
size: .; length: 11; V: TRBV6-1; J: TRBJ2-1; CDR3: ASSVNSYNEQF
size: .; length: 13; V: TRBV5-1; J: TRBJ2-3; CDR3: ASSLGTSGTDTQY
size: .; length: 10; V: TRBV7-9; J: TRBJ2-7; CDR3: SSSYNSYEQY
size: .; length: 11; V: TRBV30; J: TRBJ1-3; CDR3: AWTATAVNTIY
size: few; length: 12; V: TRBV9; J: TRBJ1-1; CDR3: ASSVATRNTEAF
size: .; length: 12; V: TRBV5-1; J: TRBJ1-5; CDR3: ASSLGQNNQPQH
size: .; length: 14; V: TRBV2; J: TRBJ2-1; CDR3: ASSVSGRAWNNEQF
size: .; length: 14; V: TRBV30; J: TRBJ1-3; CDR3: AWSSGLVISGNTIY
size: .; length: 13; V: TRBV5-1; J: TRBJ2-2; CDR3: ASSLGGVVSGELF
size: .; length: 12; V: TRBV28; J: TRBJ2-7; CDR3: ASSLRLIPYEQY
size: .; length: 13; V: TRBV7-9; J: TRBJ1-1; CDR3: ASSLTGVKNTEAF
size: few; length: 13; V: TRBV5-4; J: TRBJ2-7; CDR3: ASSSVQGPRNEQY
size: .; length: 10; V: TRBV7-9; J: TRBJ1-1; CDR3: ASSSAGRGAF
size: .; length: 15; V: TRBV19; J: TRBJ2-6; CDR3: ASSLGTGVSGANVLT
size: .; length: 14; V: TRBV27; J: TRBJ2-3; CDR3: ASSSTSGYSTDTQY
size: few; length: 12; V: TRBV6-1; J: TRBJ1-1; CDR3: ASRAQEQNTEAF
size: .; length: 11; V: TRBV30; J: TRBJ2-7; CDR3: AWSSDRVYEQY
size: .; length: 14; V: TRBV5-1; J: TRBJ2-2; CDR3: ASSFVPAGEGGELF
size: .; length: 12; V: TRBV15; J: TRBJ2-2; CDR3: ATSRPTVPGELF
size: .; length: 12; V: TRBV27; J: TRBJ2-1; CDR3: ASSTYTGDNEQF
size: once; length: 13; V: TRBV2; J: TRBJ2-7; CDR3: ASSDLLATFYEQY
size: .; length: 10; V: TRBV10-3; J: TRBJ2-7; CDR3: AASDSSYEQY
size: few; length: 14; V: TRBV5-1; J: TRBJ1-1; CDR3: ASSLDRDGSNTEAF
size: .; length: 13; V: TRBV18; J: TRBJ1-1; CDR3: ASSPPIRERGEAF
size: .; length: 11; V: TRBV4-1; J: TRBJ2-7; CDR3: ASSRGDSYEQY
size: .; length: 12; V: TRBV7-9; J: TRBJ2-3; CDR3: ASSSREEGDTQY
size: .; length: 9; V: TRBV29-1; J: TRBJ2-1; CDR3: SVIYYNEQF
size: once; length: 12; V: TRBV27; J: TRBJ1-5; CDR3: ASSLGGGNQPQH
size: .; length: 13; V: TRBV6-5; J: TRBJ1-2; CDR3: ASSYGTGGDYGYT
size: .; length: 12; V: TRBV9; J: TRBJ2-7; CDR3: ASSVGGRAYEQY
size: .; length: 13; V: TRBV30; J: TRBJ1-2; CDR3: AWSRGGGFGFGYT
size: .; length: 14; V: TRBV5-6; J: TRBJ2-7; CDR3: ASSYFSGTGEGEQY
size: once; length: 12; V: TRBV10-3; J: TRBJ2-5; CDR3: AISTSGGQETQY
size: .; length: 17; V: TRBV18; J: TRBJ2-7; CDR3: ASSPPRGTGGASNYEQY
size: .; length: 12; V: TRBV5-1; J: TRBJ1-1; CDR3: ASSLQGGDTEAF
size: few; length: 12; V: TRBV10-3; J: TRBJ1-1; CDR3: AISKQGASTEAF
size: .; length: 14; V: TRBV5-1; J: TRBJ1-6; CDR3: ASSLVGGSLNSPLH
size: .; length: 9; V: TRBV6-5; J: TRBJ2-5; CDR3: ASSYKGAQY
size: .; length: 11; V: TRBV27; J: TRBJ1-2; CDR3: ASGYTGYPGYT
size: .; length: 11; V: TRBV13; J: TRBJ2-7; CDR3: ASSPGQPHEQY
size: .; length: 11; V: TRBV6-1; J: TRBJ2-5; CDR3: ASSRGQQETQY
size: once; length: 17; V: TRBV2; J: TRBJ1-3; CDR3: ASSSPAGTGPYSGNTIY
size: .; length: 11; V: TRBV29-1; J: TRBJ2-2; CDR3: SIVDKNTGELF
size: .; length: 11; V: TRBV6-4; J: TRBJ2-3; CDR3: ASSDRGTDTQY
size: .; length: 15; V: TRBV7-2; J: TRBJ2-7; CDR3: ASSLGPLSGRTYEQY
size: few; length: 14; V: TRBV4-1; J: TRBJ1-5; CDR3: ASSQEGAGGTQPQH
size: .; length: 12; V: TRBV19; J: TRBJ2-2; CDR3: ASSLRQGAGELF
size: once; length: 12; V: TRBV10-1; J: TRBJ1-1; CDR3: ASSEFFGTGRSF
size: .; length: 13; V: TRBV5-4; J: TRBJ2-2; CDR3: ASSRDSTNTGELF
size: .; length: 13; V: TRBV6-6; J: TRBJ2-7; CDR3: ASSSASGSSYEQY
size: .; length: 12; V: TRBV21-1; J: TRBJ2-2; CDR3: ARTPGQHTGELF
size: .; length: 14; V: TRBV7-3; J: TRBJ2-1; CDR3: ASSLQTGGIRHEQF
size: .; length: 13; V: TRBV28; J: TRBJ1-1; CDR3: ASTAIGGVDTEAF
size: once; length: 12; V: TRBV25-1; J: TRBJ2-5; CDR3: ASSVSTTQETQY
size: .; length: 13; V: TRBV5-1; J: TRBJ1-2; CDR3: ASSVTGDSTNGYT
size: .; length: 12; V: TRBV5-1; J: TRBJ1-2; CDR3: ASRSQSSYYGYT
size: .; length: 14; V: TRBV7-9; J: TRBJ2-1; CDR3: ASSPREGGSYNEQF
size: .; length: 11; V: TRBV29-1; J: TRBJ2-7; CDR3: SVEGTGLNEQY